This T cell receptor beta chain was observed in a study of spatial heterogeneity in lung cancer. A unique molecular identifier was attached to every TCR cDNA molecule. TCRdb redid the calling of the 5' RACE reads with MiXCR, one entry per CDR3 protein. The table shows approximately 40,000 distinct CDR3 sequences, with roughly 5% occurring only once. The time point: sample taken at primary tumor resection. Extraction of whole RNA from tumor, nontumor lung or frozen PBMC preceded unsorted sequencing. This clonotype was seen repeatedly, ten times or more. Between the trimmed V and J ends, which lost 6 bases and 9 bases, there was a span of 9 bases. Germline values: CDR1 MNHNS, CDR2 SASEGT. This CDR3 has 11 amino acids.

This receptor was obtained from a female donor with early-stage non-small cell lung cancer. The material was PBMCs, obtained at surgery. V and J are TRBV6-1 and TRBJ1-5; the D gene is possibly TRBD1 (5 bases). CDR3 residues: CASRAGGPQHF. For the CDR3, the DNA is TGTGCCAGCAGAGCCGGGGGGCCCCAGCATTTT.